The T cell receptor beta chain under discussion was sequenced for a study of blood T cell repertoires in COVID-19. The CDR3 has 15 residues. The germline V and J ends were trimmed by 4 bases and 4 bases, with 15 bases remaining between them. Germline lookup yields CDR1 SGDLS and CDR2 YYNGEE. In the authors' methods: Amplification of reference gene primers was used by the study to estimate nucleated cell counts. Profiling relied on immunoSEQ multiplex PCR, and the TCRdb table lists in-frame clones only, not all of them. V, J and clone size derive from that table, while D and trimming were established from the DNA sequence. There are 95,000 to 150,000 clones in the sample; about 70% occur only once, and about 2.2% lies in the top ten.

The gene calls are TRBV9 and TRBJ1-3, with D perhaps TRBD1 (6 bases). The TCR comes from a woman in her sixties or seventies with acute or convalescent COVID-19. The sequenced sample consisted of peripheral blood. For the CDR3, the DNA is TGTGCCAGCAGCCCCCGGGGGGCAGCGGGAAACACCATATATTTT. Protein sequence: CASSPRGAAGNTIYF.